Listed below are T cell receptor beta chains from one sample, sequenced in a study of T cell responses to AZD1222 COVID-19 vaccine. Assay used: immunoSEQ multiplex PCR; TCRdb lists only in-frame clones, some missing. The table has roughly 110,000 clones, 85% to 90% seen once. Sequenced here: peripheral blood, sampled on day 0 of AZD1222 vaccination. The source of these receptors is an adult in good health. Both conserved end residues are part of each CDR3. The D gene is left open where the match is weak. For some rows the clone size is stated as once, few or many, or as a class when expanded; others skip it.

J gene: TRBJ1-3
D gene: -
V gene: TRBV9
clone size: -
CDR3 DNA: TGTGCCAGCAGCCCTGGATCCTCGGGCTCTGGAAACACCATATATTTT
CDR3 protein: CASSPGSSGSGNTIYF

J gene: TRBJ2-7
D gene: -
V gene: TRBV6-6
clone size: -
CDR3 DNA: TGTGCCAGCAGTTATCAGGGAGAGCAGTACTTC
CDR3 protein: CASSYQGEQYF

J gene: TRBJ2-3
D gene: -
V gene: TRBV12-3/TRBV12-4
clone size: -
CDR3 DNA: TGTGCCAGCAGCCGGGCGGATACGCAGTATTTT
CDR3 protein: CASSRADTQYF

J gene: TRBJ2-5
D gene: -
V gene: TRBV6-5
clone size: -
CDR3 DNA: TGTGCCAGCAGCTTACAGTACCAAGAGACCCAGTACTTC
CDR3 protein: CASSLQYQETQYF

J gene: TRBJ1-1
D gene: -
V gene: TRBV5-4
clone size: -
CDR3 DNA: TGTGCCAGCAGCTCATATTCGGGGGGAGTAGCTTTCTTT
CDR3 protein: CASSSYSGGVAFF

J gene: TRBJ1-2
D gene: TRBD1
V gene: TRBV7-2
clone size: few
CDR3 DNA: TGTGCCAGCAGCCGGGGGCGCCAGGGGGCGAAATATGGCTACACCTTC
CDR3 protein: CASSRGRQGAKYGYTF

J gene: TRBJ1-3
D gene: -
V gene: TRBV25-1
clone size: -
CDR3 DNA: TGTGCCAGCAGTGAAGGCTCTGGAAACACCATATATTTT
CDR3 protein: CASSEGSGNTIYF

J gene: TRBJ2-7
D gene: TRBD1
V gene: TRBV6-5
clone size: -
CDR3 DNA: TGTGCCAGCAGTTACCGAGACAGGGACCACTACGAGCAGTACTTC
CDR3 protein: CASSYRDRDHYEQYF

J gene: TRBJ2-7
D gene: -
V gene: TRBV24-1
clone size: -
CDR3 DNA: TGTGCCACCAGTGATTCCCAGGGCTACGAGCAGTACTTC
CDR3 protein: CATSDSQGYEQYF

J gene: TRBJ2-2
D gene: -
V gene: TRBV2
clone size: -
CDR3 DNA: TGTGCCAGCAACTACTATAACACCGGGGAGCTGTTTTTT
CDR3 protein: CASNYYNTGELFF

J gene: TRBJ1-1
D gene: -
V gene: TRBV5-1
clone size: -
CDR3 DNA: TGCGCCAGCAGCTTGGGGGGCGAAGCTTTCTTT
CDR3 protein: CASSLGGEAFF

J gene: TRBJ2-3
D gene: -
V gene: TRBV7-7
clone size: -
CDR3 DNA: TGTGCTAGCAGCCTGGGATTGACAGATACGCAGTATTTT
CDR3 protein: CASSLGLTDTQYF

J gene: TRBJ1-2
D gene: -
V gene: TRBV18
clone size: -
CDR3 DNA: TGTGCCAGCTCACCTCTGGACGGCCAAGGGTATGGCTACACCTTC
CDR3 protein: CASSPLDGQGYGYTF

J gene: TRBJ2-3
D gene: -
V gene: TRBV19
clone size: -
CDR3 DNA: TGTGCCAGTAGTCTCGAGGACCCCACAGATACGCAGTATTTT
CDR3 protein: CASSLEDPTDTQYF

J gene: TRBJ1-1
D gene: -
V gene: TRBV20-1
clone size: -
CDR3 DNA: TGCAGTGCTAGATCGGGACCCGGGGCTTTCTTT
CDR3 protein: CSARSGPGAFF

J gene: TRBJ2-7
D gene: -
V gene: TRBV25-1
clone size: few
CDR3 DNA: TGTGCCAGCAGTAACAGCGGCCAATCCTACGAGCAGTACTTC
CDR3 protein: CASSNSGQSYEQYF

J gene: TRBJ1-3
D gene: TRBD1
V gene: TRBV5-4
clone size: once
CDR3 DNA: TGTGCCAGCAGCCTTGGGACAGCCAGGGTGGCTGGAAACACCATATATTTT
CDR3 protein: CASSLGTARVAGNTIYF

J gene: TRBJ1-1
D gene: -
V gene: TRBV11-2
clone size: -
CDR3 DNA: TGTGCCAGCAGCCCTGGTTGGGACACTGAAGCTTTCTTT
CDR3 protein: CASSPGWDTEAFF

J gene: TRBJ2-1
D gene: -
V gene: TRBV14
clone size: once
CDR3 DNA: TGTGCCCGCCTAGCGCCTGTTGGTAATGAGCAGTTCTTC
CDR3 protein: CARLAPVGNEQFF

J gene: TRBJ2-1
D gene: -
V gene: TRBV6-5
clone size: -
CDR3 DNA: TGTGCCAGCACGGGTCTCAATGAGCAGTTCTTC
CDR3 protein: CASTGLNEQFF

J gene: TRBJ2-2
D gene: TRBD1
V gene: TRBV28
clone size: -
CDR3 DNA: TGTGCCAGCAGACCGGGACAGGTCACCGGGGAGCTGTTTTTT
CDR3 protein: CASRPGQVTGELFF

J gene: TRBJ2-1
D gene: -
V gene: TRBV11-3
clone size: -
CDR3 DNA: TGTGCCAGCAGCGCTTCATCTTACAATGAGCAGTTCTTC
CDR3 protein: CASSASSYNEQFF

J gene: TRBJ1-1
D gene: -
V gene: TRBV7-9
clone size: -
CDR3 DNA: TGTGCCAGCAGCTTTAGCGGGGGCATCACTGAAGCTTTCTTT
CDR3 protein: CASSFSGGITEAFF

J gene: TRBJ1-3
D gene: TRBD1
V gene: TRBV6-5
clone size: -
CDR3 DNA: TGTGCCAGCAGCTCAGGGGGCTCTGGAAACACCATATATTTT
CDR3 protein: CASSSGGSGNTIYF

J gene: TRBJ2-3
D gene: TRBD1
V gene: TRBV5-1
clone size: -
CDR3 DNA: TGCGCCAGCAGCTCAACCGACAGGGGGGAGCAGTATTTT
CDR3 protein: CASSSTDRGEQYF

J gene: TRBJ2-3
D gene: -
V gene: TRBV5-5
clone size: -
CDR3 DNA: TGTGCCAGCAGCTCAACCTCAGGGGCTCGGTCGGCAGATACGCAGTATTTT
CDR3 protein: CASSSTSGARSADTQYF

J gene: TRBJ2-3
D gene: TRBD2
V gene: TRBV27
clone size: -
CDR3 DNA: TGTGCCAGCAGTCGACTAGCGGGAGTTGGGGCAGATACGCAGTATTTT
CDR3 protein: CASSRLAGVGADTQYF

J gene: TRBJ2-1
D gene: TRBD2
V gene: TRBV27
clone size: -
CDR3 DNA: TGTGCCAGCAGTTTTCCAGGACTAGCGGGAGTCCACGCCTCCTACAATGAGCAGTTCTTC
CDR3 protein: CASSFPGLAGVHASYNEQFF

J gene: TRBJ1-2
D gene: -
V gene: TRBV12-3/TRBV12-4
clone size: -
CDR3 DNA: TGTGCCAGCAGCCTCGACGGGGGTCGGGGCTACACCTTC
CDR3 protein: CASSLDGGRGYTF

J gene: TRBJ2-1
D gene: -
V gene: TRBV7-8
clone size: once
CDR3 DNA: TGTGCCAGCAGCGAAGGGAGATACAATGAGCAGTTCTTC
CDR3 protein: CASSEGRYNEQFF

J gene: TRBJ2-1
D gene: TRBD2
V gene: TRBV7-3
clone size: -
CDR3 DNA: TGTGCCAGCAGCTTAAGGCCTAGCGGGAGCCATGAGCAGTTCTTC
CDR3 protein: CASSLRPSGSHEQFF

J gene: TRBJ1-6
D gene: -
V gene: TRBV19
clone size: few
CDR3 DNA: TGTGCCAGTAGTGGAGGATCCTCTCTTTATTCACCCCTCCACTTT
CDR3 protein: CASSGGSSLYSPLHF

J gene: TRBJ2-3
D gene: -
V gene: TRBV27
clone size: -
CDR3 DNA: TGTGCCAGCAGGGGTTATACGCAGTATTTT
CDR3 protein: CASRGYTQYF

J gene: TRBJ2-2
D gene: -
V gene: TRBV11-2
clone size: -
CDR3 DNA: TGTGCCAGCAGCGGGGGATCCGGATCGAACACCGGGGAGCTGTTTTTT
CDR3 protein: CASSGGSGSNTGELFF

J gene: TRBJ2-1
D gene: TRBD2
V gene: TRBV19
clone size: -
CDR3 DNA: TGTGCCAGTAGTTCACCGACTAGCGGGAGGACCCTTAATGAGCAGTTCTTC
CDR3 protein: CASSSPTSGRTLNEQFF

J gene: TRBJ1-3
D gene: TRBD1
V gene: TRBV6-5
clone size: once
CDR3 DNA: TGTGCCAGCAGCGACAGGGGAGGAAACACCATATATTTT
CDR3 protein: CASSDRGGNTIYF

J gene: TRBJ2-5
D gene: TRBD1
V gene: TRBV5-1
clone size: -
CDR3 DNA: TGCGCCAGCAGCCCGGGGACAGGGAGGGTTATCGGTGAGACCCAGTACTTC
CDR3 protein: CASSPGTGRVIGETQYF

J gene: TRBJ2-1
D gene: -
V gene: TRBV29-1
clone size: -
CDR3 DNA: TGCAGCGCCAGGTTCCCGGCCTACAATGAGCAGTTCTTC
CDR3 protein: CSARFPAYNEQFF

J gene: TRBJ1-2
D gene: -
V gene: TRBV18
clone size: -
CDR3 DNA: TGTGCCAGCTCACCTCTTCAGTCAGGGAGGGACTATGGCTACACCTTC
CDR3 protein: CASSPLQSGRDYGYTF

J gene: TRBJ2-3
D gene: TRBD1
V gene: TRBV7-6
clone size: -
CDR3 DNA: TGTGCCAGCAGCTTAGGGACAGGGGGTAGAGATACGCAGTATTTT
CDR3 protein: CASSLGTGGRDTQYF

J gene: TRBJ2-7
D gene: -
V gene: TRBV10-3
clone size: -
CDR3 DNA: TGTGCCATCAGTGGGAGACTAGAGGACGAGCAGTACTTC
CDR3 protein: CAISGRLEDEQYF

J gene: TRBJ2-1
D gene: TRBD2
V gene: TRBV7-2
clone size: -
CDR3 DNA: TGTGCCAGCAGCCTCACTTGGACTAGCGGGAGCGATGAGCAGTTCTTC
CDR3 protein: CASSLTWTSGSDEQFF

J gene: TRBJ2-5
D gene: TRBD1
V gene: TRBV7-2
clone size: -
CDR3 DNA: TGTGCCAGCAGCTTGGGGGTGGGACAGGGGGCAAGAGAGACCCAGTACTTC
CDR3 protein: CASSLGVGQGARETQYF

J gene: TRBJ1-2
D gene: -
V gene: TRBV12-3/TRBV12-4
clone size: -
CDR3 DNA: TGTGCCAGCACCGAAGAACTCTACTATGGCTACACCTTC
CDR3 protein: CASTEELYYGYTF

J gene: TRBJ1-2
D gene: -
V gene: TRBV5-1
clone size: -
CDR3 DNA: TGCGCCAGCAGCTTGACTACGGCCTATGGCTACACCTTC
CDR3 protein: CASSLTTAYGYTF

J gene: TRBJ2-2
D gene: TRBD1
V gene: TRBV2
clone size: -
CDR3 DNA: TGTGCCAGCAGTGAAGCGGGGACAGGGACGACCGGGGAGCTGTTTTTT
CDR3 protein: CASSEAGTGTTGELFF

J gene: TRBJ2-2
D gene: TRBD2
V gene: TRBV18
clone size: -
CDR3 DNA: TGTGCCAGCTCACCACCATGGGCGGGAGGTACGAACACCGGGGAGCTGTTTTTT
CDR3 protein: CASSPPWAGGTNTGELFF

J gene: TRBJ2-3
D gene: -
V gene: TRBV24-1
clone size: few
CDR3 DNA: TGTGCCACCAGTGATTTTAGCGGTGGCACAGATACGCAGTATTTT
CDR3 protein: CATSDFSGGTDTQYF

J gene: TRBJ2-1
D gene: -
V gene: TRBV6-5
clone size: -
CDR3 DNA: TGTGCCAGCAGGCAGACTAGTGCGAATGAGCAGTTCTTC
CDR3 protein: CASRQTSANEQFF

J gene: TRBJ2-7
D gene: TRBD1
V gene: TRBV12-3/TRBV12-4
clone size: -
CDR3 DNA: TGTGCCAGCAAGAGGGGGCCTTACGAGCAGTACTTC
CDR3 protein: CASKRGPYEQYF

J gene: TRBJ2-7
D gene: TRBD1
V gene: TRBV11-1
clone size: -
CDR3 DNA: TGTGCCAGCAGCCCGCGACCCGGGACAGGGATGGGAGAGCAGTACTTC
CDR3 protein: CASSPRPGTGMGEQYF

J gene: TRBJ1-5
D gene: -
V gene: TRBV4-2
clone size: -
CDR3 DNA: TGTGCCAGCAGCCAAGGGAACGGGCAGGAGGGCAATCAGCCCCAGCATTTT
CDR3 protein: CASSQGNGQEGNQPQHF

J gene: TRBJ1-2
D gene: TRBD1
V gene: TRBV4-3
clone size: -
CDR3 DNA: TGCGCCAGCAGCCAGATGACCGGGACAGGGAGCGGCTACACCTTC
CDR3 protein: CASSQMTGTGSGYTF

J gene: TRBJ2-1
D gene: -
V gene: TRBV5-8
clone size: few
CDR3 DNA: TGTGCCAGCAGTTTTGGGGGTTTCAATGAGCAGTTCTTC
CDR3 protein: CASSFGGFNEQFF

J gene: TRBJ2-1
D gene: -
V gene: TRBV10-1
clone size: -
CDR3 DNA: TGCGCCAGCAGTGAGTCGAACCTACCGAAGCAGTTCTTC
CDR3 protein: CASSESNLPKQFF

J gene: TRBJ1-2
D gene: TRBD1
V gene: TRBV3-1/TRBV3-2
clone size: -
CDR3 DNA: TGTGCCAGCAGCCCGACAGGGACCGTAGCTAACTATGGCTACACCTTC
CDR3 protein: CASSPTGTVANYGYTF

J gene: TRBJ2-5
D gene: -
V gene: TRBV6-2/TRBV6-3
clone size: -
CDR3 DNA: TGTGCCAGCAGTTACGACAGCATGAAGGAGACCCAGTACTTC
CDR3 protein: CASSYDSMKETQYF